The clone carrying this T cell receptor (beta chain) was detected ten times or more. These data originate in a study of blood T cell repertoires in COVID-19. Germline V gives CDR1 MNHEY, CDR2 SMNVEV (reference sequence). The V and J ends lost 5 bases and 2 bases respectively, with 15 bases between them. The CDR3 loop spans 15 amino acids. Here immunoSEQ multiplex PCR was the method, and the copy in TCRdb shows in-frame clones only, minus some. Found here are approximately 50,000 clones, 70% to 85% of them singletons; the top ten hold roughly 25%. V usage is TRBV27 and J usage is TRBJ1-2; D is uncertain. The receptor comes from a man between 65 and 79 years old with acute or convalescent COVID-19. Sequencing used peripheral blood. The CDR3 DNA follows: TGTGCCAGCAGTCCTAAGGAGGCGAGGAACTATGGCTACACCTTC. Protein product: CASSPKEARNYGYTF.